Presented here are 19 T cell receptor beta chains from one specimen sequenced in a study of cytomegalovirus exposure and HLA in healthy donors. A multiplex PCR was run with 60 Vbeta primers and 13 Jbeta primers. The protocol was immunoSEQ multiplex PCR, while the TCRdb copy is restricted to in-frame clones and leaves out a portion. Among tens of thousands of clones, about four fifths were seen once, and the ten largest hold roughly 2.4%. The source material was PBMCs. The origin of the receptors is a woman in her forties or fifties in good health and CMV-seronegative.

The sample holds a few counts of this clone. The chain employs TRBV5-4 and TRBJ2-5; 8 bases match TRBD2. The CDR3 runs 16 residues. V was pared by 4 bases and J by 5 bases, with 13 bases of the junction left unmatched. CDR1 and CDR2 (germline): SGHNT, YYREEE (reference sequence). CDR3 sequence: CASSPGGAGGQETQYF. Here the CDR3 DNA reads TGTGCCAGCAGCCCCGGGGGGGCTGGAGGGCAGGAGACCCAGTACTTC.

The chain is built from TRBV6-5 and TRBJ1-1, with D possibly being TRBD1 (5 bases). V gave up 2 bases and J gave up 5 bases, with 15 bases separating them. This CDR3 is 15 amino acids long. The germline gives CDR1 MNHEY, CDR2 SVGAGI. The CDR3 loop reads CASSYGQGVRTEAFF. The CDR3 DNA reads TGTGCCAGCAGTTACGGCCAAGGGGTTCGTACTGAAGCTTTCTTT.

This clone appeared a single time. The CDR3 sequence is CASSLRGTGRSDTQYF. For the CDR3, the DNA is TGTGCCAGCAGTCTGAGGGGGACAGGGAGGTCAGATACGCAGTATTTT. The chain recombines TRBV2 with TRBJ2-3; 9 nucleotides agree with TRBD1. The trim removed 5 bases at V and 4 bases at J, leaving 10 bases unmatched. Germline V gives CDR1 SNHLY, CDR2 FYNNEI. The CDR3 extends over 16 amino acids.

This rearrangement joins TRBV27 to TRBJ2-1; 8 nucleotides match TRBD2. In germline, CDR1 is MNHEY, CDR2 SMNVEV (reference sequence). V gave up 5 bases and J gave up 3 bases; unmatched junction bases: 9. This CDR3 is 16 amino acids long. The CDR3 coding sequence is TGTGCCAGCAGTGCAGGAAGGACTAGCATCTACAATGAGCAGTTCTTC. This gives the protein CASSAGRTSIYNEQFF.

This chain uses TRBV19 with TRBJ2-1; no definite D call. V was shortened by 6 bases and J by 2 bases, with 8 bases between the two germline ends. This CDR3 contains 13 residues. Germline CDR1 reads LNHDA; CDR2 reads SQIVND (reference sequence). CDR3 nucleotide sequence: TGTGCCAGTAGCGCCAGTACCTACAATGAGCAGTTCTTC. This sequence encodes CASSASTYNEQFF.

This clone came up once. The rearrangement joins TRBV10-3 to TRBJ1-2; possibly TRBD1 for D (6 bases). V gave up 4 bases and J gave up 0 bases, with 9 bases separating them. Germline values: CDR1 ENHRY, CDR2 SYGVKD. The CDR3 runs to 14 residues. CDR3 loop: CAISAGQANYGYTF. The CDR3 DNA sequence: TGTGCCATCAGTGCGGGACAAGCTAACTATGGCTACACCTTC.

The CDR3 loop reads CASSLGQGLAKNIQYF. Written as DNA, the CDR3 is TGTGCCAGTAGTCTTGGACAGGGGTTGGCCAAAAACATTCAGTACTTC. V and J are TRBV19 and TRBJ2-4; TRBD1 matches 9 bases. The CDR3 runs 16 residues. With V trimmed by 5 bases and J by 1 base, 6 bases remained unmatched. Germline CDR1 and CDR2: LNHDA and SQIVND (reference sequence).

V is TRBV11-2 and J is TRBJ1-1; no firm D call. The CDR3 is 14 amino acids. Trimming removed 1 base from V and 1 base from J, with 7 bases in between. CDR1 is SGHAT and CDR2 is FQNNGV in the germline V gene. In nucleotides, the CDR3 is TGTGCCAGCAGCTTAGCTCCAGGGAACACTGAAGCTTTCTTT. Protein: CASSLAPGNTEAFF.

The CDR3 region has the DNA TGTGCCAGCAGACGCCTAGCGGGGGGCTACCAAGAGACCCAGTACTTC. Translation: CASRRLAGGYQETQYF. V gene TRBV27 combines with J gene TRBJ2-5; 11 nucleotides match TRBD2. The CDR3 covers 16 residues. V shed 6 bases and J 0 bases; nucleotides not matched to a gene: 6. Germline V gives CDR1 MNHEY, CDR2 SMNVEV (reference sequence).

This clone showed up just a few times. V is TRBV5-1 and J is TRBJ1-1; no clear D. Germline V CDR1 and CDR2: SGHRS, YFSETQ. This CDR3 comprises 13 residues. Trimming stripped 5 bases from V and 1 base from J, with 9 bases between. CDR3 amino acids: CASRNSENTEAFF. In DNA form, the CDR3 reads TGCGCCAGCAGAAATAGTGAGAACACTGAAGCTTTCTTT.

The chain has TRBV25-1 and TRBJ1-1, with TRBD1 matching over 8 bases. Germline CDR1 MGHDK, CDR2 SYGVNS. The CDR3 has 14 residues. The trim removed 3 bases at V and 3 bases at J, leaving 3 bases unmatched. CDR3 DNA: TGTGCCAGCAGTGACCAGGGGGCGGACACTGAAGCTTTCTTT. This codes for CASSDQGADTEAFF.

V usage is TRBV5-6 and J usage is TRBJ1-1; maybe TRBD1 (5 bases). Germline CDR1 is SGHDT and CDR2 is YYEEEE. V was shortened by 0 bases and J by 2 bases, with 8 bases between the two germline ends. The CDR3 has 14 amino acids. CDR3 nucleotide sequence: TGTGCCAGCAGCTTGGGACAGATTAACACTGAAGCTTTCTTT. It specifies CASSLGQINTEAFF.

Concerning this clone itself: Here the CDR3 omits its conserved ending phenylalanine or tryptophan, so a read error is the likely source. No DNA is shown, since the ends of the CDR3 on it are uncertain; the CDR3 is the one TCRdb lists. V usage is TRBV7-9 and J usage is TRBJ2-7; the table gives TRBD1 as D, unverified against the DNA. The CDR3 has 14 amino acids, counting both end residues. Germline CDR1 SEHNR, CDR2 FQNEAQ (reference sequence). CDR3 loop: CASSLGVAGERTKA.

V and J are TRBV2 and TRBJ2-2; no clear D gene. Germline CDR1 is SNHLY and CDR2 is FYNNEI. With 6 bases removed from V and 0 bases from J, the gap between germline ends came to 11 bases. CDR3 length: 15 amino acids. The chain's CDR3 is CASSRNAANTGELFF. The CDR3 coding sequence is TGTGCCAGCAGCAGAAACGCCGCGAACACCGGGGAGCTGTTTTTT.

CDR3 protein: CASSKRQACYEQYV. DNA for the CDR3: TGTGCCAGTAGTAAGAGACAGGCGTGCTACGAGCAGTACGTC. V usage is TRBV19 and J usage is TRBJ2-7; TRBD1 might be the D (6 bases). The germline CDR1 and CDR2 sequences are LNHDA and SQIVND (reference sequence). The CDR3 is made up of 14 amino acids. The V gene lost 4 bases and the J gene lost 3 bases, with 13 bases spanning the gap.

The chain has TRBV19 and TRBJ2-7, with 9 bases lining up with TRBD1. Per the germline V gene, CDR1 is LNHDA and CDR2 is SQIVND (reference sequence). CDR3 size: 15 residues. Unmatched junction bases numbered 9, after V lost 6 bases and J lost 3 bases. This CDR3 is CASRSGTGNSYEQYF. CDR3 sequence (DNA): TGTGCCAGTAGATCCGGGACAGGGAATAGCTACGAGCAGTACTTC.

This clone has just one count. The chain is built from TRBV9 and TRBJ2-2; 9 bases line up with TRBD2. Germline lookup yields CDR1 SGDLS and CDR2 YYNGEE. This CDR3 has 16 amino acids. V trimming: 3 bases; J trimming: 1 base; junction bases outside the gene matches: 4. CDR3 loop: CASSALAGVNTGELFF. The CDR3 DNA reads as TGTGCCAGCAGCGCCTTAGCGGGGGTGAACACCGGGGAGCTGTTTTTT.

V usage is TRBV5-1 and J usage is TRBJ2-7; TRBD1 agrees at 8 bases. Germline loops: CDR1 SGHRS, CDR2 YFSETQ. CDR3 length: 14 residues. After removal of 4 bases from V and 5 bases from J, the junction contained 8 bases not matched to a gene. CDR3 residues: CASSPAGGLNEQYF. The DNA of the CDR3 is TGCGCCAGCAGCCCCGCAGGGGGCTTAAACGAGCAGTACTTC.

V gene TRBV10-2 combines with J gene TRBJ1-5; D is unresolved. This CDR3 has 14 residues. Germline values: CDR1 WSHSY, CDR2 SAAADI. The germline V and J ends were trimmed by 4 bases and 1 base, with 8 bases remaining between them. The DNA for the CDR3 is TGCGCCAGCAGTGTCGGTCGGAGCAATCAGCCCCAGCATTTT. Amino acid sequence: CASSVGRSNQPQHF.